The clone carrying this T cell receptor beta chain turned up a few times. Its antigen remains unidentified. This specimen belongs to a study of beta chain features in type 1 diabetes. V gave up 1 base and J gave up 2 bases, with 12 bases separating them. This CDR3 contains 15 residues. Germline V lookup: CDR1 SGDLS, CDR2 YYNGEE. Of the isolated RNA, all was reverse transcribed, and so the sequenced material was expressed TCRB transcripts. Repertoires were generated with immunoSEQ multiplex PCR, while TCRdb's copy carries only in-frame clones and drops some. Of some 250,000 clones in the sample, approximately 11% were seen once. Study-wide results and caveats: With patients and controls alike, PCR might favor shorter templates to an equal degree. In type 1 diabetes patients, VDJ junctions had fewer insertions; deletions at these junctions were more frequent. People with Type 1 diabetes carried modestly yet significantly shorter TCRB CDR3s in all four CD4+ subsets.

This receptor was taken from a man aged 25-45 years with type 1 diabetes. Sequenced input: naive CD4+ T cells from blood. The rearrangement joins TRBV9 to TRBJ1-1, with D possibly matching TRBD1 (5 bases). In nucleotides, the CDR3 is TGTGCCAGCAGCGTAAGTAGGACAAGAAACACTGAAGCTTTCTTT. Residues: CASSVSRTRNTEAFF.